The 15 T cell receptor beta chains below were found in one sample sequenced in a study of blood T cell repertoires in COVID-19. Generated by immunoSEQ multiplex PCR, the TCRdb table keeps only in-frame clones and is missing some. The table lists around 150,000 clones, around 91% of them singletons. Material for sequencing was peripheral blood. These receptors were taken from a woman in her sixties or seventies with active COVID-19.

The chain couples TRBV19 to TRBJ1-2; D is perhaps TRBD1 (6 bases). The CDR3 runs to 16 residues. Germline values: CDR1 LNHDA, CDR2 SQIVND (reference sequence). V lost 1 base, J lost 4 bases, and 16 bases lay in between. As DNA, the CDR3 is TGTGCCAGTAGTATAGTTCTTCTCAGGGGCCTCTATGGCTACACCTTC. Residues: CASSIVLLRGLYGYTF.

Of note for this clone: Within the sample, other DNA sequences also encode this same CDR3. The rearrangement links TRBV28 to TRBJ1-3; no firm D call. Germline CDR1 and CDR2: MDHEN and SYDVKM. V lost 9 bases to trimming and J lost 8 bases, with 14 bases between them. The CDR3 has 12 residues. The DNA for the CDR3 is TGTGCCAGTACCCCTCAGTACGACACCATATATTTT. It codes for CASTPQYDTIYF.

The V gene is TRBV7-8, the J gene TRBJ2-1; a possible D gene is TRBD1 (5 bases). Germline V CDR1 and CDR2: SGHVS, FQNEAQ. Trimming left V 8 bases short and J 1 base short, with 18 bases between. The CDR3 is made up of 16 amino acids. The CDR3 spells CASAIRDFGSYNEQFF. CDR3 coding DNA: TGTGCCAGCGCAATCAGGGATTTTGGGTCCTACAATGAGCAGTTCTTC.

The chain carries TRBV5-8 and TRBJ2-2; 7 bases match TRBD1. The germline V gene has CDR1 SGHTS and CDR2 YDEGEE. This CDR3 is 15 amino acids long. V trimming: 5 bases; J trimming: 2 bases; junction bases outside the gene matches: 6. CDR3 loop: CASRNYRGNTGELFF. The CDR3 DNA is TGTGCCAGCAGAAACTACAGGGGTAACACCGGGGAGCTGTTTTTT.

The J gene is TRBJ2-3, the V gene TRBV27; D possibly corresponds to TRBD1 (5 bases). Per the germline V gene, CDR1 is MNHEY and CDR2 is SMNVEV (reference sequence). V lost 4 bases, J lost 5 bases, and 13 bases lay in between. The CDR3 length is 14 residues. This CDR3 reads CASSSPLRGDTQYF. The DNA of the CDR3 is TGTGCCAGCAGTTCCCCGTTAAGGGGAGATACGCAGTATTTT.

V usage is TRBV7-2 and J usage is TRBJ2-7; 12 bases line up with TRBD2. CDR1 and CDR2 from the germline V gene are SGHTA and FQGNSA. The length of the CDR3 is 14 residues. V lost 6 bases, J lost 6 bases, and 6 bases stayed unmatched. CDR3 in DNA: TGTGCCAGCAGGCAAGCACTAGCGGGAGGCGAGCAGTACTTC. It encodes CASRQALAGGEQYF.

The CDR3 protein is CASNSVTGELFF. The CDR3, as DNA: TGTGCCAGCAATTCAGTCACCGGGGAGCTGTTTTTT. The rearrangement links TRBV12-3 or TRBV12-4 to TRBJ2-2; D is undetermined. The CDR3 has 12 residues. Trimming pared 7 bases from V and 4 bases from J, leaving 7 bases between.

The table lists this clone with a few counts. This rearrangement joins TRBV10-2 to TRBJ2-7; D is possibly TRBD1 (6 bases). CDR3 length equals 12 residues. Looked up from germline, CDR1 is WSHSY and CDR2 is SAAADI. The V and J ends lost 6 bases and 6 bases respectively, with 12 bases between them. CDR3 nucleotide sequence: TGCGCCAGCAGAGGACAGCATTCCGAGCAGTACTTC. It translates to CASRGQHSEQYF.

The chain joins TRBV9 to TRBJ2-2, with D perhaps TRBD2 (6 bases). Germline values: CDR1 SGDLS, CDR2 YYNGEE. This CDR3 is 16 amino acids long. V gave up 5 bases and J gave up 2 bases, with 16 bases separating them. The CDR3 sequence is CASRRGGLRNTGELFF. The CDR3, as DNA: TGTGCCAGCAGGAGGGGAGGACTCCGAAACACCGGGGAGCTGTTTTTT.

The genes are TRBV28 and TRBJ2-1, with TRBD1 identical over 8 bases. Germline CDR1 and CDR2: MDHEN and SYDVKM. CDR3 length: 14 amino acids. J gave up 8 bases and V 0 bases, and 3 bases lay outside the gene matches. The chain's CDR3 is CASSLWDRVHEQFF. The CDR3 region has the DNA TGTGCCAGCAGTTTATGGGACAGGGTACATGAGCAGTTCTTC.

The chain uses TRBV5-4 and TRBJ2-3, with D possibly TRBD1 on 6 matching bases. CDR3 length equals 14 residues. V was shortened by 3 bases and J by 4 bases, with 12 bases between the two germline ends. Germline CDR1 is SGHNT and CDR2 is YYREEE (reference sequence). CDR3: CASSSEGVADTQYF. CDR3 bases: TGTGCCAGCAGCTCCGAGGGGGTTGCAGATACGCAGTATTTT. The complete variable domain, with remaining parts taken from reference TRBV5-4 and TRBJ2-3, reads ETGVTQSPTHLIKTRGQQVTLRCSSQSGHNTVSWYQQALGQGPQFIFQYYREEENGRGNFPPRFSGLQFPNYSSELNVNALELDDSALYLCASSSEGVADTQYFGPGTRLTVL.

This clone is labeled as medium-sized. The chain links TRBV5-4 to TRBJ2-7; 11 positions agree with TRBD2. The CDR3 extends over 15 amino acids. The V and J ends lost 3 bases and 2 bases, in that order; junction bases with no gene match: 4. Germline CDR1 SGHNT, CDR2 YYREEE (reference sequence). The CDR3 coding sequence is TGTGCCAGCAGCTCTACGACTAGCGGGACCTACGAGCAGTACTTC. This encodes CASSSTTSGTYEQYF. The whole variable domain, remainder taken from reference TRBV5-4 and TRBJ2-7, is ETGVTQSPTHLIKTRGQQVTLRCSSQSGHNTVSWYQQALGQGPQFIFQYYREEENGRGNFPPRFSGLQFPNYSSELNVNALELDDSALYLCASSSTTSGTYEQYFGPGTRLTVT.

The chain carries TRBV27 and TRBJ2-5, with 10 positions matching TRBD1. The V segment lost 3 bases and the J segment 3 bases; nucleotides outside the gene matches: 1. Germline V gene lookup returns CDR1 MNHEY and CDR2 SMNVEV (reference sequence). This CDR3 contains 14 residues. The CDR3 DNA follows: TGTGCCAGCAGTTTGGACAGGGGGGAAGAGACCCAGTACTTC. Protein product: CASSLDRGEETQYF.

This chain links TRBV28 with TRBJ1-2; D ambiguous. CDR1 is MDHEN and CDR2 is SYDVKM in the germline V gene. The length of the CDR3 is 11 residues. With 10 bases removed from V and 4 bases from J, the gap between germline ends came to 10 bases. CDR3 bases: TGTGCCACGTCAGAGGCCTATGGCTACACCTTC. Translation gives CATSEAYGYTF.

The genes are TRBV5-4 and TRBJ2-2, with a tentative D call TRBD2 (6 bases). Germline V gene data show CDR1 as SGHNT and CDR2 as YYREEE (reference sequence). Deletions cut 0 bases from V and 1 base from J, with 7 bases between. There are 15 residues in the CDR3. CDR3 in amino acids: CASSLGGENTGELFF. CDR3 DNA sequence: TGTGCCAGCAGCTTGGGCGGGGAGAACACCGGGGAGCTGTTTTTT.